This paragraph reports one T cell receptor (beta chain). What it binds is not known. This sample was included in a study of T cell responses to AZD1222 COVID-19 vaccine. The CDR3 sequence is 14 residues long. CDR1 and CDR2 (germline): MNHEY, SMNVEV (reference sequence). V lost 3 bases to trimming and J lost 5 bases, with 11 bases between them. Study results and limitations: Only after the peak T cell response were repertoires sampled. Rises in breadth and depth of Spike-specific TCRs came after two AZD1222 doses. The span of vaccine-associated CD4 TCRs extended across spike, with dominance at 160-218 and 743-854.

Clones were sequenced by immunoSEQ multiplex PCR, and TCRdb holds only the in-frame ones, with some missing. The profile shows 90,000 to 120,000 clones, roughly 87% of them singletons. Sequenced here: peripheral blood, sampled on day 0 of AZD1222 vaccination. This rearrangement joins TRBV27 to TRBJ1-5; D remains ambiguous. The TCR was taken from an adult in good health. The CDR3 is CASSFSGVYQPQHF. CDR3 nucleotides: TGTGCCAGCAGTTTTTCGGGTGTTTATCAGCCCCAGCATTTT.